A selection of T cell receptor beta chains follows, all from one sample in a study of blood T cell repertoires in COVID-19. Data came from immunoSEQ multiplex PCR; TCRdb stores just in-frame clones and leaves some out. The table records more than 150,000 clones, 79% of them present only once. The specimen was peripheral blood. These receptors were taken from a man between 60 and 75 years old with active or convalescent COVID-19. Both conserved end residues are part of each CDR3. A D gene is named only where the DNA matches it firmly.

>TRBV27|TRBD1|TRBJ1-4
CASSYTGESNEKLFF
>TRBV7-6|.|TRBJ2-7
CASSLAAGYEQYF
>TRBV28|.|TRBJ2-5
CASSSLGPGSIVTQYF
>TRBV9|TRBD2|TRBJ2-2
CASSVGLAVNTGELFF
>TRBV28|.|TRBJ1-2
CASAGNNYGYTF
>TRBV2|.|TRBJ2-7
CASQAYSYEQYF
>TRBV28|.|TRBJ2-5
CASSLGGMKTQYF
>TRBV5-1|.|TRBJ2-6
CASSSTGSGANVLTF
>TRBV5-1|.|TRBJ1-1
CASSLGRVGAEAFF
>TRBV19|.|TRBJ1-1
CASEHAEGRGRTEAFF
>TRBV5-1|.|TRBJ1-4
CASSPAQGKGELFF
>TRBV12-3/TRBV12-4|TRBD2|TRBJ2-5
CASAGVTETQYF
>TRBV7-9|.|TRBJ1-1
CASNHRVTMNTEAFF
>TRBV5-1|TRBD1|TRBJ2-5
CASSFTGGLKETQYF
>TRBV9|TRBD1|TRBJ2-3
CASSVSVGQGTDTQYF
>TRBV5-1|.|TRBJ2-3
CASSRGSGDTQYF
>TRBV3-1/TRBV3-2|.|TRBJ2-2
CASSPLGVPGELFF
>TRBV7-2|TRBD1|TRBJ2-7
CASARDSSLSYEQYF
>TRBV4-1|.|TRBJ2-7
CASSQDLHRDYEQYF
>TRBV5-1|.|TRBJ2-4
CASSLELAKNIQYF
>TRBV4-2|TRBD1|TRBJ1-1
CASSLTGVDEAFF
>TRBV24-1|.|TRBJ2-1
CATSDPGPSLDNEQFF
>TRBV11-3|TRBD1|TRBJ2-7
CASSLGGTGVGDEQYF
>TRBV5-6|.|TRBJ1-5
CASSSRGPIAMAQHF
>TRBV11-2|.|TRBJ1-5
CASSLGAHQPQHF
>TRBV10-3|.|TRBJ2-5
CAISRDYQETQYF
>TRBV6-5|.|TRBJ1-6
CASTYSFTGMSPLHF
>TRBV7-9|.|TRBJ2-7
CASTHQASPYEQYF
>TRBV7-2|.|TRBJ1-1
CASSLVFRADMNTEAFF
>TRBV13|.|TRBJ1-1
CASSLGQGNTEAFF
>TRBV18|TRBD2|TRBJ2-7
CASSSKVISGRFLPYEQYF
>TRBV16|.|TRBJ1-1
CASSQSQAGFLEAFF
>TRBV29-1|.|TRBJ1-3
CSVPGFTSSGNTIYF
>TRBV5-4|.|TRBJ1-6
CASSLAGGRNNSPLHF
>TRBV5-1|.|TRBJ2-3
CASSLATDTQYF
>TRBV18|TRBD1|TRBJ2-6
CASSLDRVAGANVLTF
>TRBV19|TRBD2|TRBJ2-7
CASSTEREGRGQYF
>TRBV5-1|TRBD1|TRBJ2-7
CASSDDRGSLHF
>TRBV6-5|.|TRBJ2-3
CASSRGSTDTQYF
>TRBV4-1|.|TRBJ1-1
CASSQELTVVTEAFF